This TCR beta chain was captured by sequencing in a study of radiation and T cells in renal cell carcinoma. Study summary: Nephrectomy followed 15 Gy stereotactic body radiation by 4 weeks.

Documented time point: baseline pretreatment blood. Treatment denoted: 15 Gy SBRT to primary tumor, nephrectomy 4 weeks later. Radiation-treated patients gave blood at baseline, week 2 and week 4. Concerning this clone itself: The antigen is unknown.

Study results and limitations: Pretreatment tumor biopsies were lacking, so baseline clonotypes are unknown.

The method was immunoSEQ multiplex PCR; TCRdb's version includes in-frame clones alone and lacks a portion of them. This sample has about 21,000 clones, with over 70% found just once. The germline gives CDR1 SGHTA, CDR2 FQGNSA. The CDR3 totals 16 residues. The ends lost 2 bases at V and 0 bases at J; junction bases unmatched: 2. This TCR was recovered from a man between 60 and 70 years old with renal cell carcinoma. This specimen was blood, taken from a patient whose treatment included radiotherapy and nephrectomy. The chain is built from TRBV7-2 and TRBJ2-1; 9 nucleotides line up with TRBD2. The CDR3 DNA follows: TGTGCCAGCAGCTTAAGCGGGGGGAGCTCCTACAATGAGCAGTTCTTC. This sequence encodes CASSLSGGSSYNEQFF.